This TCR beta chain was retrieved from a study of T cell repertoires in aging, cancer and after chemotherapy. Study-level background: Clear clonal overlap appeared across healthy donor samples taken over several months to years. Study outcomes and limitations: These repertoire data do not allow conclusions about immunological memory after chemotherapy.

Multiplex touch-down PCR with TRB-A/B primers amplified rearranged V-D-J TRB sequences. TCRdb re-derived calls from the multiplex PCR reads in MiXCR, one entry per CDR3 protein. Among about 12,000 distinct CDR3 sequences, approximately 30% were seen once, and the ten largest hold around a tenth. This clonotype was detected only a few times. The antigen is undetermined. Amplification of TCR beta used genomic DNA extracted from peripheral blood. The CDR3 sequence is 15 residues long. Trimming at V came to 3 bases and at J to 2 bases, leaving 4 bases not matched to a gene. Per the germline V gene, CDR1 is LNHDA and CDR2 is SQIVND (reference sequence).

The sample consisted of blood. The clonotype comes from a human donor in good health. The donor label of this sample is uncertain. This sequence joins TRBV19 and TRBJ2-3; 8 bases are shared with TRBD2. The CDR3 region is CASSMQREHTDTQYF. In DNA form, the CDR3 reads TGTGCCAGTAGTATGCAGCGGGAGCACACAGATACGCAGTATTTT.